This T cell receptor beta chain was recovered during a study of cytomegalovirus exposure and HLA in healthy donors. Overall study: The platform used for the 120 or so validation repertoires matched that of the roughly 670 first-cohort repertoires, a later analysis reported. Findings and caveats of the study: In vitro experiments confirmed that three CMV-associated chains were specific for CMV antigens. Researchers counted about 150 TCR beta chains as cytomegalovirus-associated.

The CDR3 contains 14 residues. The V gene end was trimmed by 3 bases and the J gene end by 3 bases; junction bases not matched to a gene: 4. The germline CDR1 and CDR2 sequences are LNHDA and SQIVND (reference sequence). Libraries were prepared by immunoSEQ multiplex PCR; TCRdb keeps only in-frame clonotypes and omits some of them. The repertoire holds roughly 200,000 clones, with roughly 81% as singletons. From the roughly 120-subject validation cohort, which was separate from the roughly 700-subject first cohort, the donors were drawn. Turning to this clone: Antigen unknown.

Sequenced: PBMCs. The sequence came from a woman aged 25 to 39 in good health and CMV-seronegative. This sequence joins TRBV19 and TRBJ1-2; TRBD1 matches at 7 bases. In DNA, the CDR3 is TGTGCCAGTAGTATTGACAGGGTTCACTATGGCTACACCTTC. This sequence encodes CASSIDRVHYGYTF.